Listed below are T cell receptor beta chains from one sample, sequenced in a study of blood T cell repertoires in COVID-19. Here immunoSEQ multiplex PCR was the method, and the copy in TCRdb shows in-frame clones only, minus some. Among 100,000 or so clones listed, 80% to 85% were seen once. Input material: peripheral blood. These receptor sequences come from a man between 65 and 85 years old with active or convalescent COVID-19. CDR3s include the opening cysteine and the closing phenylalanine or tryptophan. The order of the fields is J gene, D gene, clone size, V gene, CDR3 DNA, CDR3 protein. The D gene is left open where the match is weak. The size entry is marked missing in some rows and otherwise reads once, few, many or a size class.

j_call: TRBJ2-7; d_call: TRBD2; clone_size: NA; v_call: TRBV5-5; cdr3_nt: TGTGCCAGCAGGGGGGGACTAGCGGAATACGAGCAGTACTTC; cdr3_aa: CASRGGLAEYEQYF
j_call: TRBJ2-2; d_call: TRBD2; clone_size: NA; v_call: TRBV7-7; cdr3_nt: TGTGCTAGCAGCTTGGGACTAGCGGCCACCGGGGAGCTGTTTTTT; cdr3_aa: CASSLGLAATGELFF
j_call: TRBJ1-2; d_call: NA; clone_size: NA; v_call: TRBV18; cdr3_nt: TGTGCCAGCTCACCTCTGGGAGGGGATGGCTACACCTTC; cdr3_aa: CASSPLGGDGYTF
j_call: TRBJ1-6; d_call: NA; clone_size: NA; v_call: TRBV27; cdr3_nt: TGTGCCAGCAGTTCATTGAGGGCCTATAATTCACCCCTCCACTTT; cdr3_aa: CASSSLRAYNSPLHF
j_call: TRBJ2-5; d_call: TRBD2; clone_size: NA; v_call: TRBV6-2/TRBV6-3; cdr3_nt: TGTGCCAGCAGTTTGTTCCCCGGGACTAGCGGGGGCTCCATGTACTTC; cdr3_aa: CASSLFPGTSGGSMYF
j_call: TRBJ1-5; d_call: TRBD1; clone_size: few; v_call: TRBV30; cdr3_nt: TGTGCCTGGGCCCAGGGGGACAATCAGCCCCAGCATTTT; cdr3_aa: CAWAQGDNQPQHF
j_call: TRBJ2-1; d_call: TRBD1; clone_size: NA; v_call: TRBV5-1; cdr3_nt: TGCGCCAGCAGCTCGACAGGGGGTTCCTACAATGAGCAGTTCTTC; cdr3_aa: CASSSTGGSYNEQFF
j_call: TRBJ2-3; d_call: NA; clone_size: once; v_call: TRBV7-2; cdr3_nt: TGTGCCAGCACCTATTGGAGCGCCCGGCGGACAGATACGCAGTATTTT; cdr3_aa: CASTYWSARRTDTQYF
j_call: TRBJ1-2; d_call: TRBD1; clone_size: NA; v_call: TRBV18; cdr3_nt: TGTGCCAGCTCACCACTAGCCGGGACAGGGACGTTCTACACCTTC; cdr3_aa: CASSPLAGTGTFYTF
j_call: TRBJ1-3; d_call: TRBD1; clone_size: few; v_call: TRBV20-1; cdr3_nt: TGCAGTGCTAGTAAACAGGGGGCGCATAGCTTTGGAAACACCATATATTTT; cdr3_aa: CSASKQGAHSFGNTIYF
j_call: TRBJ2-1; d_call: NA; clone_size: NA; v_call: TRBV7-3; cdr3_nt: TGTGCCAGCAGCTCTCACAGGGCGTCCTACAATGAGCAGTTCTTC; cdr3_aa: CASSSHRASYNEQFF
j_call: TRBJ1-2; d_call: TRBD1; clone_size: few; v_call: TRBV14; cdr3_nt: TGTGCCAGCAGCCTCGACAGGGTCAACTATGGCTACACCTTC; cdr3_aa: CASSLDRVNYGYTF
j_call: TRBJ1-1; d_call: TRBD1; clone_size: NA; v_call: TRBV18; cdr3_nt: TGTGCCAGCTCACCATGGACAGGGAACTCAAACACTGAAGCTTTCTTT; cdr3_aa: CASSPWTGNSNTEAFF
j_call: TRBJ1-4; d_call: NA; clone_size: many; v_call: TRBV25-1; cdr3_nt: TGTGCCAGCAGTGAATATGAACTGAATGAAAAACTGTTTTTT; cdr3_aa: CASSEYELNEKLFF
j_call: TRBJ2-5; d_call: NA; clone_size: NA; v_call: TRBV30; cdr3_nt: TGTGCCTGGAGTGTAGGGGGGGGCTCGGGGACCCAGTACTTC; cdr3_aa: CAWSVGGGSGTQYF
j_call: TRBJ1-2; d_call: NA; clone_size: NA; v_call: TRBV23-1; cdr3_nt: TGCGCCAGCCAACTCTATGGCTACACCTTC; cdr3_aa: CASQLYGYTF
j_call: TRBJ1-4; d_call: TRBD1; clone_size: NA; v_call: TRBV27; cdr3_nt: TGTGCCAGCAGTCCGAGCCCCGGGACAGGCCTTGAAAAACTGTTTTTT; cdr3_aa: CASSPSPGTGLEKLFF
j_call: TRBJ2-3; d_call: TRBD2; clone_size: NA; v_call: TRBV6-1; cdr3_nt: TGTGCCAGCAGTGAAGCGCTTCTTAGGACTAGCGCAGATACGCAGTATTTT; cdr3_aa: CASSEALLRTSADTQYF
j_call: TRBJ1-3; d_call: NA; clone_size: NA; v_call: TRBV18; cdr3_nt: TGTGCCAGCTCACCAACACCTGGCCCTGGAAACACCATATATTTT; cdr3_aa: CASSPTPGPGNTIYF
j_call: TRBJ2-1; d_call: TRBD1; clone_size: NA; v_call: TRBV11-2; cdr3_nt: TGTGCCAGCAGGCCCAGGCTACAGGGGAGACGGTTCTTC; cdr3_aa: CASRPRLQGRRFF
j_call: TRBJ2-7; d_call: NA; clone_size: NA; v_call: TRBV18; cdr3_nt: TGTGCCAGCTCACCGTCTTTATCCTACGAGCAGTACTTC; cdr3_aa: CASSPSLSYEQYF
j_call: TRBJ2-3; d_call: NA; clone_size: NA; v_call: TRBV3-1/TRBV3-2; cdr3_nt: TGTGCCAGCAGCCAGAGGGAGACCGGGGCGGGGGATACGCAGTATTTT; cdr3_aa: CASSQRETGAGDTQYF
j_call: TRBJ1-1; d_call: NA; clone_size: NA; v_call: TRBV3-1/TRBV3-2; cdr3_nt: TGTGCCAGCAGCTTCCGTGCCCAGGGAAGCACTGAAGCTTTCTTT; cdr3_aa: CASSFRAQGSTEAFF
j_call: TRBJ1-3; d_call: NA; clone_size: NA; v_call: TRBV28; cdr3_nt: TGTGCCAGCAGTTTGTCCGGGTCCTCTGGAAACACCATATATTTT; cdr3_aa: CASSLSGSSGNTIYF
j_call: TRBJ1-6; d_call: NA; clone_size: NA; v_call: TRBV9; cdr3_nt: TGTGCCAGCAGCGTGGAGGGGTTTGGTTCACCCCTCCACTTT; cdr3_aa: CASSVEGFGSPLHF
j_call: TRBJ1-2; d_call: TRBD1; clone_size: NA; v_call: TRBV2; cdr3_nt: TGTGCCAGCGGGGACAGGGGCGACTATGGCTACACCTTC; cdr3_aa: CASGDRGDYGYTF
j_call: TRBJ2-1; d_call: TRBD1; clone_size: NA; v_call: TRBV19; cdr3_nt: TGTGCCATTATTAAATATCCGGGACAGGGGAATGAGCAGTTCTTC; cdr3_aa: CAIIKYPGQGNEQFF
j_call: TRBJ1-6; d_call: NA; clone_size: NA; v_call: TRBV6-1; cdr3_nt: TGTGCCAGCACCATACAGGGAACCTATAATTCACCCCTCCACTTT; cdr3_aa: CASTIQGTYNSPLHF
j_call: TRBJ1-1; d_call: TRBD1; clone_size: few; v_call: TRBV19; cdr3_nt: TGTGCCAGTAGTCTGTCGACAGGGATAGAAGGGACTGAAGCTTTCTTT; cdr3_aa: CASSLSTGIEGTEAFF
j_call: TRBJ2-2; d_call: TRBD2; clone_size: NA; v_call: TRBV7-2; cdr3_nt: TGTGCCAGCAGCTTAATCGCGGGAGGGAAATTGGGGGAGCTGTTTTTT; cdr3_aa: CASSLIAGGKLGELFF
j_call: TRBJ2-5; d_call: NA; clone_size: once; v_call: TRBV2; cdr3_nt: TGTGCCAGCAGTCAGCAGGGGCCCCAACGGACGACCCAGTACTTC; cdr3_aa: CASSQQGPQRTTQYF
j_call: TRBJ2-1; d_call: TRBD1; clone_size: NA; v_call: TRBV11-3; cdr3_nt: TGTGCCAGCAGCTTACGGGGACAGGGGAATGAGCAGTTCTTC; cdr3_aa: CASSLRGQGNEQFF
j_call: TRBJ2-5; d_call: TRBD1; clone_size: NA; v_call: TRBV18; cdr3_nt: TGTGCCAGCTCACCAAGGCCCAACTCACAGGGGACCTCCCGAGAGACCCAGTACTTC; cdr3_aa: CASSPRPNSQGTSRETQYF
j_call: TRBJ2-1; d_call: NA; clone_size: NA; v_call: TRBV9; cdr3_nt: TGTGCCAGCAGCGTAGGTCCCGTTTCCTACAATGAGCAGTTCTTC; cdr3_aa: CASSVGPVSYNEQFF
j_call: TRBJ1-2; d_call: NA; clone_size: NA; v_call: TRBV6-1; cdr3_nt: TGTGCCAGCAGTGAATCAGGGGACTATGGCTACACCTTC; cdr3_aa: CASSESGDYGYTF
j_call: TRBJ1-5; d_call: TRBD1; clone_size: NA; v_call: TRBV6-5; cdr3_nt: TGTGCCAGCAGTTCACCGGGACAGGGGGACAATCAGCCCCAGCATTTT; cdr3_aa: CASSSPGQGDNQPQHF
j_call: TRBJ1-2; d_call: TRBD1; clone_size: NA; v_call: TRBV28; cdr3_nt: TGTGCCAGCAGTGAGCCCGGGACAGGGGACTATGGCTACACCTTC; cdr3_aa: CASSEPGTGDYGYTF
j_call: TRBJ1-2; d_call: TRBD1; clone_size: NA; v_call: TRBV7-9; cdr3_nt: TGTGCCAGCAGCCAGGACAGGGGGGAGGCTGGCTACACCTTC; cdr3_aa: CASSQDRGEAGYTF
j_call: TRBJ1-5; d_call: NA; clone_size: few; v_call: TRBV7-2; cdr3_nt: TGTGCCAGCAGCTTAGGTTCTCCTGCGGGCAATCAGCCCCAGCATTTT; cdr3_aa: CASSLGSPAGNQPQHF
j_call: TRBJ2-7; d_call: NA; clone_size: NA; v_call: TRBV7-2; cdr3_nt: TGTGCCAGCAGCTTACTGGCCACAGCCTACGAGCAGTACTTC; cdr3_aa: CASSLLATAYEQYF
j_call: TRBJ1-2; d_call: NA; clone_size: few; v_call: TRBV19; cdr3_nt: TGTGCCAGTAGTATAGATCGGACACAAGAACGTGGCTACACCTTC; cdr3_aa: CASSIDRTQERGYTF
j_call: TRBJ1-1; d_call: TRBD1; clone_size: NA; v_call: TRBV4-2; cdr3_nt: TGTGCCAGCAGCCAATCCGGGACAGGTGCATCAGCTTTCTTT; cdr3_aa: CASSQSGTGASAFF
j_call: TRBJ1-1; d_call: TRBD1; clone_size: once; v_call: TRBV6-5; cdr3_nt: TGTGCCAGCAGTTCGGACAGGGGGCGGGGGACTGAAGCTTTCTTT; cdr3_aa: CASSSDRGRGTEAFF
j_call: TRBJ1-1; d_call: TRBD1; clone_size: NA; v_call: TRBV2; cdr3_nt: TGTGCCAGCCACCGGGACAGGGGATTTACTGAAGCTTTCTTT; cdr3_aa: CASHRDRGFTEAFF
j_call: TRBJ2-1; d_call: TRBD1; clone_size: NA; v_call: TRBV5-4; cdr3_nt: TGTGCCAGCAGCTTGGCCCTACAGGGGGATTACAATGAGCAGTTCTTC; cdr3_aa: CASSLALQGDYNEQFF
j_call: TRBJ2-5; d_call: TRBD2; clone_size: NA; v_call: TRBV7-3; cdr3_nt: TGTGCCAGCAGCTTAACTAGCGGGGAGACCCAGTACTTC; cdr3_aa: CASSLTSGETQYF
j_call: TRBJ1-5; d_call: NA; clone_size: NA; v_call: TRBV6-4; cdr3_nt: TGTGCCAGCAGTGTGCCCGGACAGAACCATAGCAATCAGCCCCAGCATTTT; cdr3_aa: CASSVPGQNHSNQPQHF
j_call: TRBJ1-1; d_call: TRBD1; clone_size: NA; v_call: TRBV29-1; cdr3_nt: TGCAGCGTCCCACAGGGGGTAGGGACTGAAGCTTTCTTT; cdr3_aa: CSVPQGVGTEAFF
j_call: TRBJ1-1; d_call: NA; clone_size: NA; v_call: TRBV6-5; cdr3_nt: TGTGCCAGCAGTTCCCCGACCGGAGTCACTGAAGCTTTCTTT; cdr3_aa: CASSSPTGVTEAFF
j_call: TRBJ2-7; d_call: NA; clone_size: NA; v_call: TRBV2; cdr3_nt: TGTGCCAGCAGTTTTAAGACAACCACCTACGAGCAGTACTTC; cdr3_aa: CASSFKTTTYEQYF
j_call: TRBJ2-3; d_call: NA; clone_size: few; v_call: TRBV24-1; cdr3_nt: TGTGCCACCAGTGATTTAGGGATTGGGACTGCCGCGGATACGCAGTATTTT; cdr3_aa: CATSDLGIGTAADTQYF
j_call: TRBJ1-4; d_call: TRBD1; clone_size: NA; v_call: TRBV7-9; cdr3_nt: TGTGCCAGCAGCCTCCGAGGGACAGGGGACTGGGAAAAACTGTTTTTT; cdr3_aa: CASSLRGTGDWEKLFF
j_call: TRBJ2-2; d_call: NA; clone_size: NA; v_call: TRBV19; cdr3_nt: TGTGCCAGTACACCGACAGGCTCCTACACCGGGGAGCTGTTTTTT; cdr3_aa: CASTPTGSYTGELFF
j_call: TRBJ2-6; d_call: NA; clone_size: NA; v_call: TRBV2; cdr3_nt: TGTGCCAGCAGATTAACCGGGACTGGGGCCAACGTCCTGACTTTC; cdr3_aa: CASRLTGTGANVLTF
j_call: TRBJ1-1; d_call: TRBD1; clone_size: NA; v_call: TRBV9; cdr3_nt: TGTGCCAGCAGCGTAGTTGGGACAGGGGGAGAAGCTTTCTTT; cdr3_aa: CASSVVGTGGEAFF
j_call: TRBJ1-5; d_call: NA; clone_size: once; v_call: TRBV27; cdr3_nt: TGTGCCAGCAGTTTATCCGGATCCAACTACCCCCCGTACTTT; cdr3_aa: CASSLSGSNYPPYF
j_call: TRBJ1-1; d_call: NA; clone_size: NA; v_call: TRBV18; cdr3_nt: TGTGCCAGCTCATACAGTAAGACTGAAGCTTTCTTT; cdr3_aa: CASSYSKTEAFF